This T cell receptor beta chain was observed in a study of blood T cell repertoires in COVID-19. Per the original data handling: Researchers report that nucleated cell counts were estimated from reference gene primer amplification. Assay: immunoSEQ multiplex PCR; the TCRdb copy retains only in-frame clones and omits some. Clonal size and the V and J genes are those of that table, whereas D and trimming came from the DNA. The sample has 80,000 to 130,000 clones, approximately 86% seen once. Germline V gene lookup returns CDR1 KGHDR and CDR2 SFDVKD. The CDR3 is 13 amino acids. The V and J ends lost 7 bases and 3 bases respectively, with 9 bases between them. This clone came up a few times.

Sequencing used PBMCs or T cells enriched from blood (not recorded which). The TCR originated in a woman aged 45 to 65 who had recovered from COVID-19. This chain joins TRBV24-1 and TRBJ1-3; D perhaps matches TRBD1 (6 bases). CDR3 residues: CATSHRVGNTIYF. The CDR3 bases are TGTGCCACCAGCCACAGGGTTGGAAACACCATATATTTT.